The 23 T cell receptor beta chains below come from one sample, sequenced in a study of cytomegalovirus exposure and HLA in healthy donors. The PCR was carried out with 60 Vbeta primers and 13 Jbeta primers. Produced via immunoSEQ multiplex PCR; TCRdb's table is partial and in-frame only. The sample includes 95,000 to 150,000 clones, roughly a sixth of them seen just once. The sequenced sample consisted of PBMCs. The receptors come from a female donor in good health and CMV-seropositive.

The CDR3 DNA sequence: TGTGCCAGCAGCTTCCCACAGGGGACCCACCAAACCGGGGAGCTGTTTTTT. This gives the protein CASSFPQGTHQTGELFF. The chain links TRBV7-6 to TRBJ2-2; 7 bases are a match to TRBD1. Losses at the gene ends were 3 bases for V and 5 bases for J; bases not matched to a gene: 12. CDR1 and CDR2 (germline): SGHVS, FNYEAQ. This CDR3 has 17 residues.

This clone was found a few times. The CDR3 spells CAWSGTGNQPQHF. The CDR3 nucleotides read TGTGCCTGGAGCGGGACAGGGAATCAGCCCCAGCATTTT. The V call is TRBV30, the J call TRBJ1-5; 9 bases map to TRBD1. Germline loops: CDR1 GTSNPN, CDR2 SVGIG (reference sequence). The junction had 1 base not matched to a gene; V was cut back by 3 bases and J by 4 bases. CDR3 length: 13 amino acids. The variable domain in full, with the rest retrieved from reference TRBV30 and TRBJ1-5, is SQTIHQWPATLVQPVGSPLSLECTVEGTSNPNLYWYRQAAGRGLQLLFYSVGIGQISSEVPQNLSASRPQDRQFILSSKKLLLSDSGFYLCAWSGTGNQPQHFGDGTRLSIL.

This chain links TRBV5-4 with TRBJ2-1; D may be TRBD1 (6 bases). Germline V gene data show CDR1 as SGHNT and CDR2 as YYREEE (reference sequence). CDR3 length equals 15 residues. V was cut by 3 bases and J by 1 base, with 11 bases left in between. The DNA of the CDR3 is TGTGCCAGCAGCTCCGGTGGGACATCCTACAATGAGCAGTTCTTC. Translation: CASSSGGTSYNEQFF. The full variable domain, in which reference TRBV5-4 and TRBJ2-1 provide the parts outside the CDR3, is ETGVTQSPTHLIKTRGQQVTLRCSSQSGHNTVSWYQQALGQGPQFIFQYYREEENGRGNFPPRFSGLQFPNYSSELNVNALELDDSALYLCASSSGGTSYNEQFFGPGTRLTVL.

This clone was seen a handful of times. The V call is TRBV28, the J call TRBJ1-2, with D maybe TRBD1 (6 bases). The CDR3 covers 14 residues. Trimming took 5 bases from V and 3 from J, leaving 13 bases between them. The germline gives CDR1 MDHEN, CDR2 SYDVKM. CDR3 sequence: CASSGGGRDYGYTF. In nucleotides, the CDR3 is TGTGCCAGCAGTGGGGGGGGGCGAGACTATGGCTACACCTTC.

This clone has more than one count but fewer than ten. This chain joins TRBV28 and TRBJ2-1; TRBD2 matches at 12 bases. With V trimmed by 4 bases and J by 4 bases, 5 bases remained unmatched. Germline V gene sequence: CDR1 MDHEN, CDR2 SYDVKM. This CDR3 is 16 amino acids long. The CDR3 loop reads CASSSSGTSGYNEQFF. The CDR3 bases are TGTGCCAGCAGTTCTTCCGGGACTAGCGGGTACAATGAGCAGTTCTTC. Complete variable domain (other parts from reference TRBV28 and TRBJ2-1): DVKVTQSSRYLVKRTGEKVFLECVQDMDHENMFWYRQDPGLGLRLIYFSYDVKMKEKGDIPEGYSVSREKKERFSLILESASTNQTSMYLCASSSSGTSGYNEQFFGPGTRLTVL.

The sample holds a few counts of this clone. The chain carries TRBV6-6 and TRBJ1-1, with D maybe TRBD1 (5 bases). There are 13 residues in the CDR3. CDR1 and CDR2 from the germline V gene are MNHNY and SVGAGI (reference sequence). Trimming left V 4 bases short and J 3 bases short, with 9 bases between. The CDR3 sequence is CASSWGGYTEAFF. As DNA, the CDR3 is TGTGCCAGCAGTTGGGGCGGATACACTGAAGCTTTCTTT.

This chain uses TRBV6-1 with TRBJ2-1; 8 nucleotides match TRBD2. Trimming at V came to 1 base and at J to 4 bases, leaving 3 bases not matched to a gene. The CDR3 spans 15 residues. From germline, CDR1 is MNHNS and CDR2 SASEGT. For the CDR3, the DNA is TGTGCCAGCAGTGAAGGCGGGGGGTCATACAATGAGCAGTTCTTC. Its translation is CASSEGGGSYNEQFF.

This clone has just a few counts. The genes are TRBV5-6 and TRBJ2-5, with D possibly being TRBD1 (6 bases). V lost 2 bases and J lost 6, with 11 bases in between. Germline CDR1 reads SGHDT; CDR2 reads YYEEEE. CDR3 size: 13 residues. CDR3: CASSFLGGKTQYF. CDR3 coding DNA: TGTGCCAGCAGCTTTCTAGGGGGAAAGACCCAGTACTTC.

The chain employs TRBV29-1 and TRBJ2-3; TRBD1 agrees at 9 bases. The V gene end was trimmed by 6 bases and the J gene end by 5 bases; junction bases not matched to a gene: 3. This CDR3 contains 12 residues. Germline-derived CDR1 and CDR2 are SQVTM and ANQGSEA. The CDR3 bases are TGCAGCGTACAGGGGGCTGGAGATACGCAGTATTTT. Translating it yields CSVQGAGDTQYF.

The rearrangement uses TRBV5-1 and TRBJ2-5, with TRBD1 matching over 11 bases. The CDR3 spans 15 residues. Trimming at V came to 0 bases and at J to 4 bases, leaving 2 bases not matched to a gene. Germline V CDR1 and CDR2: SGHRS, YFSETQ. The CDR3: CASSLGTGGVETQYF. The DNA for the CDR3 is TGCGCCAGCAGCTTGGGGACAGGGGGCGTAGAGACCCAGTACTTC.

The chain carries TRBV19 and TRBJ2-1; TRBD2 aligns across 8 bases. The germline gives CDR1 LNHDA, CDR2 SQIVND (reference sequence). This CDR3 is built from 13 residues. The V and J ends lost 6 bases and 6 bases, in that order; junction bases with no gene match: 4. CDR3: CASSLGLANEQFF. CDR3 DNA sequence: TGTGCCAGTAGCCTCGGACTAGCCAATGAGCAGTTCTTC.

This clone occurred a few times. CDR3 sequence reads: CASSESRTQYF. The DNA for the CDR3 is TGTGCCAGCAGTGAGAGCCGAACGCAGTATTTT. The chain couples TRBV2 to TRBJ2-3, with D hard to call. CDR1 and CDR2 (germline): SNHLY, FYNNEI. With 3 bases removed from V and 9 bases from J, the gap between germline ends came to 7 bases. The CDR3 totals 11 residues.

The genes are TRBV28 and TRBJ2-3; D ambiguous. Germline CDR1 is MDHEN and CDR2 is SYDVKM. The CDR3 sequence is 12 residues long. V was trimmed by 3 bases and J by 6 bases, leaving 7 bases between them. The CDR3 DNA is TGTGCCAGCAGTTTGAAGCCGGATACGCAGTATTTT. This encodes CASSLKPDTQYF.

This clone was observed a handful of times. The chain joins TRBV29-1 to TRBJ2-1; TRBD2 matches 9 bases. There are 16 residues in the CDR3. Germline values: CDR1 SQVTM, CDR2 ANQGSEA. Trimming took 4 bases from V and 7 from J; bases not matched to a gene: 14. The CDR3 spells CSVVRLLGSGGNEQFF. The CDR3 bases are TGCAGCGTTGTTCGGCTATTAGGGAGCGGGGGGAATGAGCAGTTCTTC.

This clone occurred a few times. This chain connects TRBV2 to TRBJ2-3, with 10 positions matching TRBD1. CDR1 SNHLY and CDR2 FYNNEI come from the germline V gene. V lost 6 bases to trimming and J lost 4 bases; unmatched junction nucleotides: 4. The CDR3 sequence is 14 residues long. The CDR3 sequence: CASRPDRGSDTQYF. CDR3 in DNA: TGTGCCAGCAGGCCGGACAGGGGGTCAGATACGCAGTATTTT.

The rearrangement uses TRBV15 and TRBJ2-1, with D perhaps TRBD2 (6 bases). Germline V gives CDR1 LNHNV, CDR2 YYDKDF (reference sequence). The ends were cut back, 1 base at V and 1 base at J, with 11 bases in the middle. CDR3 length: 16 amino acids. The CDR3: CATSRGDWNSYNEQFF. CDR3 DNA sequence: TGTGCCACCAGCAGAGGGGACTGGAATTCCTACAATGAGCAGTTCTTC. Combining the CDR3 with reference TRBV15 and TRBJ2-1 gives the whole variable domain DAMVIQNPRYQVTQFGKPVTLSCSQTLNHNVMYWYQQKSSQAPKLLFHYYDKDFNNEADTPDNFQSRRPNTSFCFLDIRSPGLGDTAMYLCATSRGDWNSYNEQFFGPGTRLTVL.

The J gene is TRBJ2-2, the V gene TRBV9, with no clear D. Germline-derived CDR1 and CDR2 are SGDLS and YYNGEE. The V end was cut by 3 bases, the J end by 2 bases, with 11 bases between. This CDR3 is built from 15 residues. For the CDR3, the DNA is TGTGCCAGCAGCGCATGGAAGACAAACACCGGGGAGCTGTTTTTT. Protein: CASSAWKTNTGELFF.

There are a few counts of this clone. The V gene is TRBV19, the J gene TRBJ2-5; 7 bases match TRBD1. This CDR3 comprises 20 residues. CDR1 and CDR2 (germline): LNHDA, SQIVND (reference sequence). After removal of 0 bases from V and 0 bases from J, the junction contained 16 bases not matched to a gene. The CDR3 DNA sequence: TGTGCCAGTAGTATAGATCTCGAAATACACCGGGACAGACACCAAGAGACCCAGTACTTC. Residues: CASSIDLEIHRDRHQETQYF. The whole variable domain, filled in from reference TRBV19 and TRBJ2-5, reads DGGITQSPKYLFRKEGQNVTLSCEQNLNHDAMYWYRQDPGQGLRLIYYSQIVNDFQKGDIAEGYSVSREKKESFPLTVTSAQKNPTAFYLCASSIDLEIHRDRHQETQYFGPGTRLLVL.

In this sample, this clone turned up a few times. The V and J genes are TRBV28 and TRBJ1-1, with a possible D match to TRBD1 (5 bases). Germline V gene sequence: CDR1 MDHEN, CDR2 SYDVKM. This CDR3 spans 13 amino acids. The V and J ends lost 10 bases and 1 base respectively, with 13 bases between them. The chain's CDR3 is CATRHGGNTEAFF. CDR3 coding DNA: TGTGCCACTCGACACGGGGGGAACACTGAAGCTTTCTTT. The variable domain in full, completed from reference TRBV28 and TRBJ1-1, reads DVKVTQSSRYLVKRTGEKVFLECVQDMDHENMFWYRQDPGLGLRLIYFSYDVKMKEKGDIPEGYSVSREKKERFSLILESASTNQTSMYLCATRHGGNTEAFFGQGTRLTVV.

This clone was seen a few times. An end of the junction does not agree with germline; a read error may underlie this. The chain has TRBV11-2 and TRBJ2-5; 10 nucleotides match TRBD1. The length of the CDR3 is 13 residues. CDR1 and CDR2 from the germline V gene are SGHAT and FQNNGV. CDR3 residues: CASSLNLGQGPNF. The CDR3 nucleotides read TGTGCCAGCAGCTTAAATTTGGGACAGGGGCCAAACTTC.

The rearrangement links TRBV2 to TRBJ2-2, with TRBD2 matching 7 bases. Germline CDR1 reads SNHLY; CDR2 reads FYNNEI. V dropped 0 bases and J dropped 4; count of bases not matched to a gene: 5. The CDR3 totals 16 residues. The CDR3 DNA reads TGTGCCAGCAGTGAAGCTTCGGGGGGTACCACCGGGGAGCTGTTTTTT. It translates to CASSEASGGTTGELFF.

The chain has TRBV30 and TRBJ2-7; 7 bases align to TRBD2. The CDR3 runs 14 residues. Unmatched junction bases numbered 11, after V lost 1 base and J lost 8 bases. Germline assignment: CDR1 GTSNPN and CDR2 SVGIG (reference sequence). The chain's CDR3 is CAWSELEGGQKQYF. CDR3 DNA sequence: TGTGCCTGGAGTGAGTTAGAGGGAGGGCAGAAGCAGTACTTC.

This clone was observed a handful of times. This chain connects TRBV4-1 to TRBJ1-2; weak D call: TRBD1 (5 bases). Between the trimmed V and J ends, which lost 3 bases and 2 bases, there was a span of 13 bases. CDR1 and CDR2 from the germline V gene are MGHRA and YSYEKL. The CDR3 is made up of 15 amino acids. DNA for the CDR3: TGCGCCAGCAGCCATGGGGGGGGTACGAACTATGGCTACACCTTC. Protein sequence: CASSHGGGTNYGYTF.